This T cell receptor beta chain was captured in a study of T cells in Graves' hyperthyroidism and ophthalmopathy. Study details: Peripheral blood specimens were obtained at initial diagnosis, prior to any treatment. Study observations and caveats: Most clonotypes that expanded in the thyroid above 0.001 also showed up in blood.

This clonotype was seen repeatedly, ten times or more. The antigen remains undetermined. Each person with ophthalmopathy scored at least 3 on the Clinical Activity Score, reached NOSPECS grade 4 or higher, and had been ill under 3 months. Fresh 10 ml peripheral blood yielded PBMCs. Germline CDR1 reads PRHDT; CDR2 reads FYEKMQ (reference sequence). This CDR3 comprises 15 residues. The V end was cut by 3 bases, the J end by 2 bases, with 13 bases between. It was RNA transcripts that yielded the amplified TCR beta CDR3 regions. The primer set for the first-round RT-PCR of the TCR CDR3 was HTBI. MiXCR, applied by TCRdb to the multiplex PCR reads, yields one record per CDR3 protein. This sample carries under 350,000 distinct CDR3 sequences, about 17% of them seen once, and the ten largest clones take roughly 50%.

The chain recombines TRBV13 with TRBJ2-5, with D hard to call. This clonotype was obtained from a woman aged 60-75 years with Graves' ophthalmopathy. Sequencing was done on a sample of blood. The CDR3 loop reads CASSFGWETQETQYF. DNA for the CDR3: TGTGCCAGCAGCTTTGGGTGGGAAACTCAAGAGACCCAGTACTTC. The full variable domain, rest sourced from reference TRBV13 and TRBJ2-5, is AAGVIQSPRHLIKEKRETATLKCYPIPRHDTVYWYQQGPGQDPQFLISFYEKMQSDKGSIPDRFSAQQFSDYHSELNMSSLELGDSALYFCASSFGWETQETQYFGPGTRLLVL.